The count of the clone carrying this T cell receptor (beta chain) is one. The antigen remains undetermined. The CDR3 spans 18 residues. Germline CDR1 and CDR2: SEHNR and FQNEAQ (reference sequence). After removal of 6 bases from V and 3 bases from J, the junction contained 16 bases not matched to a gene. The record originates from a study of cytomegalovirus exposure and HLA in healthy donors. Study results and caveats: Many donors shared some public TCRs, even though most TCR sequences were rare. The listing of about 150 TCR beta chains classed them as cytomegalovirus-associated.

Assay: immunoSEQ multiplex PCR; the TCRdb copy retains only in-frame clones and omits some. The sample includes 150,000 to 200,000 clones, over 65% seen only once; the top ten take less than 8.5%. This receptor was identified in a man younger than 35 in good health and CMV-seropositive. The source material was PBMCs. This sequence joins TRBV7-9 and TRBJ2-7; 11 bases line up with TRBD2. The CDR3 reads CASSPPGVLAGEIYEQYF. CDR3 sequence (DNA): TGTGCCAGCAGTCCCCCGGGGGTACTAGCGGGAGAGATCTACGAGCAGTACTTC.